This T cell receptor (beta chain) was recovered during a study of shared clonotypes between healthy human individuals. About the research overall: For every donor, three CD4 naive, three CD4 memory, two CD8 naive and one CD8 memory plates were used.

Several immunoSEQ 96-well plates shared each subset's DNA, each plate a replicate. TCRdb's copy holds only in-frame clones and misses some; the assay was immunoSEQ multiplex PCR. The data hold about 770,000 clones, with 72% observed a single time. The V gene's germline CDR1 is SEHNR and CDR2 FQNEAQ (reference sequence). The CDR3 extends over 14 amino acids. The junction had 13 bases not matched to a gene; V was cut back by 10 bases and J by 7 bases. Material for sequencing was memory CD4+ T cells sorted from blood. Indicated subset: CD45RA-negative fraction. V gene TRBV7-9 combines with J gene TRBJ2-1; TRBD1 aligns across 7 bases. The sequence derives from a woman aged 25 to 45 in good health. The CDR3: CATQGTILWNEQFF. CDR3 coding DNA: TGTGCCACACAGGGGACCATACTTTGGAATGAGCAGTTCTTC.